This T cell receptor beta chain originates from a study of T cell changes during pregnancy in multiple sclerosis. Libraries were prepared by immunoSEQ multiplex PCR; TCRdb keeps only in-frame clonotypes and omits some of them. The sample lists about 70,000 clones; 85% to 95% were seen once. Trimming at V came to 7 bases and at J to 6 bases, leaving 15 bases not matched to a gene. Germline V lookup: CDR1 MNHNY, CDR2 SVGAGI (reference sequence). This CDR3 is built from 16 residues. This sequence joins TRBV6-6 and TRBJ2-7, with 10 nucleotides matching TRBD1. The sequence was collected from a female donor in good health, enrolled as a control in a pregnancy study. This material consisted of CD8+ T cells from peripheral blood mononuclear cells, taken in the third trimester of pregnancy. CDR3 protein: CASTHPGTGVIGEQYF. CDR3 DNA sequence: TGTGCCAGCACCCACCCTGGGACAGGGGTTATTGGCGAGCAGTACTTC.